One sample yielded the 30 T cell receptor beta chains listed below, sequenced in a study of control samples from healthy donors and cancer patients. TCRdb keeps only in-frame clones here, not all; method: immunoSEQ multiplex PCR. The profile covers about 170,000 clones, with 80% to 90% appearing a single time and about 12% taken by the ten largest. The specimen sequenced was blood. Source of these receptors: a man aged 25 to 45 in good health.

The J gene is TRBJ1-1, the V gene TRBV12-3 or TRBV12-4, with no clear D. V lost 5 bases, J lost 5 bases, and 12 bases lay in between. This CDR3 is 13 amino acids long. The CDR3 coding sequence is TGTGCCAGCAGTCCCAACCTAGGGACTGAAGCTTTCTTT. This codes for CASSPNLGTEAFF.

The chain has TRBV5-6 and TRBJ1-1; the D is unclear. Trimming stripped 4 bases from V and 0 bases from J, with 19 bases between. The CDR3 is made up of 17 amino acids. Germline CDR1 SGHDT, CDR2 YYEEEE. The CDR3 sequence: CASSNSESGFMNTEAFF. CDR3 bases: TGTGCCAGCAGCAACTCGGAATCCGGGTTCATGAACACTGAAGCTTTCTTT.

In DNA, the CDR3 is TGTGCCAGCAGCGTAGCTACCGGACTAGCGGGGGGCCTTGGTGAGCAGTTCTTC. It yields the protein CASSVATGLAGGLGEQFF. The chain joins TRBV9 to TRBJ2-1, with TRBD2 matching 14 bases. The J segment lost 9 bases and the V segment lost 0 bases, leaving 11 bases of the junction unmatched. CDR3 length: 18 residues. CDR1 and CDR2 from the germline V gene are SGDLS and YYNGEE.

This chain joins TRBV3-1 (or the pseudogene TRBV3-2) and TRBJ1-6; unclear D gene. Trimming took off 1 base at V and 11 bases at J, with 3 bases between the two ends. The CDR3 totals 11 residues. The germline gives CDR1 LGHDT, CDR2 YNNKEL (reference sequence). DNA for the CDR3: TGTGCCAGCAGCCAAGGGGCACCCCTCCACTTT. Translated, it gives CASSQGAPLHF.

This chain connects TRBV7-2 to TRBJ2-1, with 9 bases matching TRBD2. Per germline, CDR1 SGHTA and CDR2 FQGNSA. J was trimmed by 7 bases and V by 7 bases; bases with no gene match: 20. This CDR3 has 18 amino acids. In nucleotides, the CDR3 is TGTGCCAGCACCATTTTACAGGCTCTAGCGGGGCGACCTAATGAGCAGTTCTTC. Residues: CASTILQALAGRPNEQFF.

The chain uses TRBV25-1 and TRBJ1-6; D unresolved. CDR3 size: 16 residues. Trimming took off 1 base at V and 7 bases at J, with 14 bases between the two ends. Germline V gene data show CDR1 as MGHDK and CDR2 as SYGVNS. DNA for the CDR3: TGTGCCAGCAGTGAATCGAGGAAGGGCCCCAATTCACCCCTCCACTTT. It specifies CASSESRKGPNSPLHF. The whole variable domain, remainder taken from reference TRBV25-1 and TRBJ1-6, is EADIYQTPRYLVIGTGKKITLECSQTMGHDKMYWYQQDPGMELHLIHYSYGVNSTEKGDLSSESTVSRIRTEHFPLTLESARPSHTSQYLCASSESRKGPNSPLHFGNGTRLTVT.

The chain combines TRBV2 with TRBJ1-6; D is possibly TRBD1 (5 bases). V was cut by 4 bases and J by 7 bases, with 11 bases left in between. The CDR3 contains 14 residues. Per germline, CDR1 SNHLY and CDR2 FYNNEI. As DNA, the CDR3 is TGTGCCAGCAGTGTGGGACGCAGGAATTCACCCCTCCACTTT. It is translated as CASSVGRRNSPLHF. Full variable domain (missing parts from reference TRBV2 and TRBJ1-6): EPEVTQTPSHQVTQMGQEVILRCVPISNHLYFYWYRQILGQKVEFLVSFYNNEISEKSEIFDDQFSVERPDGSNFTLKIRSTKLEDSAMYFCASSVGRRNSPLHFGNGTRLTVT.

This rearrangement joins TRBV18 to TRBJ1-4; 8 nucleotides agree with TRBD1. This CDR3 is 14 amino acids long. V lost 6 bases to trimming and J lost 4 bases; unmatched junction nucleotides: 4. Germline CDR1 KGHSH, CDR2 LQKENI. The DNA of the CDR3 is TGTGCCAGCTCGCCGACAGGGGTTAATGAAAAACTGTTTTTT. The encoded protein is CASSPTGVNEKLFF.

The chain joins TRBV19 to TRBJ2-5; 8 bases agree with TRBD2. CDR1 and CDR2 from the germline V gene are LNHDA and SQIVND (reference sequence). CDR3 length: 15 residues. Losses at the gene ends were 5 bases for V and 5 bases for J; bases not matched to a gene: 10. The CDR3 region is CASSGSSGSPETQYF. The CDR3 DNA sequence: TGTGCCAGTAGTGGGTCTAGCGGGTCCCCGGAGACCCAGTACTTC. Supplemented by reference TRBV19 and TRBJ2-5, the full variable domain reads DGGITQSPKYLFRKEGQNVTLSCEQNLNHDAMYWYRQDPGQGLRLIYYSQIVNDFQKGDIAEGYSVSREKKESFPLTVTSAQKNPTAFYLCASSGSSGSPETQYFGPGTRLLVL.

V usage is TRBV12-5 and J usage is TRBJ2-1; D gene ambiguous. Germline values: CDR1 LGHNT, CDR2 FRNRAP. The CDR3 has 11 residues. With 6 bases removed from V and 4 bases from J, the gap between germline ends came to 4 bases. CDR3: CASGRYNEQFF. The CDR3 region has the DNA TGTGCTAGTGGACGATACAATGAGCAGTTCTTC.

The chain carries TRBV27 and TRBJ1-1, with no clear D. V lost 4 bases to trimming and J lost 5 bases, with 14 bases between them. This CDR3 spans 14 amino acids. Germline assignment: CDR1 MNHEY and CDR2 SMNVEV (reference sequence). In DNA form, the CDR3 reads TGTGCCAGCAGTTCAGAAGTGGCGGGGACTGAAGCTTTCTTT. This codes for CASSSEVAGTEAFF.

The CDR3 DNA is TGTGCCAGCAGCGCCAAGGGAGGGGCAAGAGAGCAGTTCTTC. It yields the protein CASSAKGGAREQFF. The V and J genes are TRBV9 and TRBJ2-1, with 7 bases matching TRBD2. V shed 3 bases, J shed 10 bases, and the junction held 10 bases outside the gene matches. CDR1 and CDR2 (germline): SGDLS, YYNGEE. The CDR3 has 14 amino acids.

The chain links TRBV7-3 to TRBJ1-5; tentative D call: TRBD1 (5 bases). V lost 5 bases, J lost 6 bases, and 11 bases lay in between. The CDR3 consists of 13 residues. The germline gives CDR1 SGHTA, CDR2 FQGTGA. The CDR3 region is CASSRTKGQPQHF. CDR3 bases: TGTGCCAGCAGCCGGACAAAAGGTCAGCCCCAGCATTTT. The whole variable domain, filled in from reference TRBV7-3 and TRBJ1-5, reads GAGVSQTPSNKVTEKGKYVELRCDPISGHTALYWYRQSLGQGPEFLIYFQGTGAADDSGLPNDRFFAVRPEGSVSTLKIQRTERGDSAVYLCASSRTKGQPQHFGDGTRLSIL.

The rearrangement uses TRBV7-9 and TRBJ2-3, with D perhaps TRBD1 (5 bases). CDR1 and CDR2 (germline): SEHNR, FQNEAQ (reference sequence). Trimming cost V 5 bases and J 0 bases, with 21 bases left between them. This CDR3 has 18 amino acids. The CDR3 loop is CASSPRSDGASSTDTQYF. The DNA of the CDR3 is TGTGCCAGCAGCCCCCGCTCGGATGGGGCCTCTAGCACAGATACGCAGTATTTT. The entire variable domain, with the rest obtained from reference TRBV7-9 and TRBJ2-3, is as follows: DTGVSQNPRHKITKRGQNVTFRCDPISEHNRLYWYRQTLGQGPEFLTYFQNEAQLEKSRLLSDRFSAERPKGSFSTLEIQRTEQGDSAMYLCASSPRSDGASSTDTQYFGPGTRLTVL.

CDR3 loop: CASIPSGRTNTGELFF. CDR3 bases: TGTGCCAGCATCCCCTCGGGGAGGACGAACACCGGGGAGCTGTTTTTT. This rearrangement joins TRBV27 to TRBJ2-2, with D perhaps matching TRBD2 (6 bases). The V gene lost 7 bases and the J gene lost 0 bases, with 15 bases spanning the gap. The CDR3 has 16 amino acids. Germline CDR1 is MNHEY and CDR2 is SMNVEV (reference sequence).

The genes are TRBV12-3 or TRBV12-4 and TRBJ1-1, with D unresolved. The CDR3 is 13 residues long. Trimming removed 5 bases from V and 1 base from J, with 8 bases in between. The chain's CDR3 is CASSPWKNTEAFF. The CDR3 DNA reads as TGTGCCAGCAGTCCATGGAAGAACACTGAAGCTTTCTTT.

This clone showed up just once. The rearrangement uses TRBV6-5 and TRBJ1-3; no firm D call. Germline V CDR1 and CDR2: MNHEY, SVGAGI. Trimming took off 8 bases at V and 0 bases at J, with 11 bases between the two ends. CDR3 length equals 14 residues. The CDR3 spells CASLPGSSGNTIYF. The DNA for the CDR3 is TGTGCCAGCTTACCCGGCAGCTCTGGAAACACCATATATTTT.

V is TRBV15 and J is TRBJ2-5; D unclear. Trimming pared 8 bases from V and 7 bases from J, leaving 11 bases between. The CDR3 consists of 11 residues. Germline-derived CDR1 and CDR2 are LNHNV and YYDKDF (reference sequence). The CDR3 DNA follows: TGTGCCACCGGGTTCTTAGGGACCCAGTACTTC. It encodes CATGFLGTQYF.

J is TRBJ2-1 and V is TRBV9, with 8 bases that match TRBD2. V was pared by 0 bases and J by 8 bases, with 13 bases of the junction left unmatched. CDR1 and CDR2 (germline): SGDLS, YYNGEE. The CDR3 consists of 17 residues. DNA for the CDR3: TGTGCCAGCAGCGTAGTTACGAGGGCGGGAGGACCGGATGAGCAGTTCTTC. Protein sequence: CASSVVTRAGGPDEQFF.

This clone was recorded only once. The chain links TRBV4-1 to TRBJ1-3; D gene uncertain. The ends were cut back, 0 bases at V and 9 bases at J, with 15 bases in the middle. The CDR3 consists of 15 residues. Germline-derived CDR1 and CDR2 are MGHRA and YSYEKL. This CDR3 reads CASSQDQWKSGTIYF. The CDR3 coding sequence is TGCGCCAGCAGCCAAGATCAGTGGAAATCGGGCACCATATATTTT.

The CDR3 is CASSLAPYSYEQYF. Here the CDR3 DNA reads TGTGCCAGCAGCTTAGCCCCCTACTCCTACGAGCAGTACTTC. The J gene is TRBJ2-7, the V gene TRBV7-8; no clear D. Trimming removed 0 bases from V and 0 bases from J, with 6 bases in between. The CDR3 runs 14 residues. CDR1 and CDR2 from the germline V gene are SGHVS and FQNEAQ.

The rearrangement uses TRBV11-1 and TRBJ1-2; D is uncertain. Germline-derived CDR1 and CDR2 are SGHAT and FQDESV (reference sequence). The CDR3 runs to 11 residues. Trimming left V 6 bases short and J 8 bases short, with 10 bases between. The CDR3 DNA reads as TGTGCCAGCAGTTCTAGCTTGGGCTACACCTTC. It translates to CASSSSLGYTF.

The CDR3 DNA follows: TGCAGTGCTAGTGCCGGTCATGGCAAAAATGAGCAGTTCTTC. Translation: CSASAGHGKNEQFF. The rearrangement joins TRBV20-1 to TRBJ2-1; D ambiguous. The CDR3 runs 14 residues. Trimming cost V 3 bases and J 7 bases, with 16 bases left between them. Germline V gene sequence: CDR1 DFQATT, CDR2 SNEGSKA (reference sequence).

V and J are TRBV7-9 and TRBJ2-7; D gene ambiguous. The germline gives CDR1 SEHNR, CDR2 FQNEAQ (reference sequence). This CDR3 has 12 amino acids. Trimming removed 2 bases at V and 0 bases at J, with 2 bases between. The CDR3 protein is CASSLPSYEQYF. The CDR3 nucleotides read TGTGCCAGCAGCTTACCCTCCTACGAGCAGTACTTC.

This chain links TRBV30 with TRBJ1-1; D uncertain. CDR3 length: 12 residues. V lost 5 bases and J lost 1, with 8 bases in between. Germline V gene sequence: CDR1 GTSNPN, CDR2 SVGIG (reference sequence). CDR3 bases: TGTGCCTGGGTTCGGGCGAACACTGAAGCTTTCTTT. It is translated as CAWVRANTEAFF.

The chain recombines TRBV4-1 with TRBJ2-7; D is ambiguous. The V and J ends lost 0 bases and 10 bases respectively, with 13 bases between them. The CDR3 has 13 amino acids. CDR1 and CDR2 from the germline V gene are MGHRA and YSYEKL. CDR3 region: CASSQDEGQTQYF. DNA of the CDR3: TGCGCCAGCAGCCAAGATGAAGGCCAAACCCAGTACTTC.

The rearrangement links TRBV6-1 to TRBJ2-1; D not certain. Trimming shortened V by 3 bases and J by 0 bases, and 9 bases separated the two germline ends. The CDR3 runs 15 residues. Germline V gene lookup returns CDR1 MNHNS and CDR2 SASEGT. In DNA, the CDR3 is TGTGCCAGCAGTGATCCCCCTAGCTCCTACAATGAGCAGTTCTTC. Its protein product is CASSDPPSSYNEQFF.

The chain joins TRBV13 to TRBJ2-1; a weak D match, TRBD2 (5 bases). V was cut by 5 bases and J by 4 bases, with 12 bases left in between. CDR1 is PRHDT and CDR2 is FYEKMQ in the germline V gene (reference sequence). The CDR3 totals 14 residues. For the CDR3, the DNA is TGTGCCAGCAGCCCTCGTCGAGGGTACAATGAGCAGTTCTTC. Its protein is CASSPRRGYNEQFF.

The V and J genes are TRBV4-3 and TRBJ2-2; 7 bases line up with TRBD2. From germline, CDR1 is LGHNA and CDR2 YSLEER. The V segment lost 5 bases and the J segment 5 bases; nucleotides outside the gene matches: 2. The CDR3 runs to 13 residues. The CDR3 region has the DNA TGCGCCAGCAGCTTGGGGGGGACCGGGGAGCTGTTTTTT. The encoded protein is CASSLGGTGELFF.

The chain couples TRBV15 to TRBJ1-1, with D uncertain. This CDR3 contains 13 residues. CDR1 and CDR2 (germline): LNHNV, YYDKDF (reference sequence). Trimming cost V 1 base and J 9 bases, with 12 bases left between them. In DNA form, the CDR3 reads TGTGCCACCAGCAGAGGCGGCGGGTTAAAAGCTTTCTTT. This translates into CATSRGGGLKAFF.